Listed below are T cell receptor beta chains from one sample, sequenced in a study of shared T cell receptors in the human thymus. Repertoires were generated with immunoSEQ multiplex PCR, while TCRdb's copy carries only in-frame clones and drops some. The sample records hundreds of thousands of clones, around nine tenths being singletons. These sequences were also reported in another study, on human thymus T cells.

Sequencing was carried out using thymocytes. The receptors originated from a boy in the first two years of life with a congenital heart defect. The CDR3 runs from the conserved cysteine through the conserved F or W. A D gene is named only where the DNA matches it firmly.

>-|TRBV4-3|TRBJ1-3
CASSQGLKGSSGNTIYF
TGCGCCAGCAGCCAAGGACTTAAAGGCAGCTCTGGAAACACCATATATTTT
>TRBD1|TRBV27|TRBJ1-1
CASSPYRGVNTEAFF
TGTGCCAGCAGTCCGTACAGGGGGGTAAACACTGAAGCTTTCTTT
>-|TRBV10-1|TRBJ2-7
CASNKGGREQYF
TGCGCCAGCAACAAAGGGGGTCGGGAGCAGTACTTC
>-|TRBV10-3|TRBJ1-4
CASGTRGEKLFF
TGTGCCTCCGGGACTCGGGGGGAAAAACTGTTTTTT
>TRBD1|TRBV7-8|TRBJ2-3
CASSPSGTGAFDTQYF
TGTGCCAGCAGTCCGTCCGGGACAGGGGCGTTCGATACGCAGTATTTT
>TRBD1|TRBV30|TRBJ2-7
CAWSVTPPGGHFSYEQYF
TGTGCCTGGAGTGTAACTCCCCCAGGGGGACACTTCTCCTACGAGCAGTACTTC
>-|TRBV4-2|TRBJ1-2
CASSQESPEVYGYTF
TGTGCCAGCAGCCAAGAATCCCCCGAGGTCTATGGCTACACCTTC
>-|TRBV4-3|TRBJ2-3
CASSQDEQATDTQYF
TGCGCCAGCAGCCAAGATGAGCAGGCCACAGATACGCAGTATTTT
>-|TRBV5-1|TRBJ1-2
CASSPPGNGYTF
TGCGCCAGCAGCCCCCCGGGTAATGGCTACACCTTC
>TRBD2|TRBV4-3|TRBJ2-3
CASSLTVRTSGSTDTQYF
TGCGCCAGCAGCCTAACCGTAAGGACTAGCGGGAGCACAGATACGCAGTATTTT
>TRBD2|TRBV5-1|TRBJ2-7
CASSLPKREDLPRDYYEQYF
TGCGCCAGCAGCTTGCCTAAGCGGGAGGACCTCCCTCGAGACTACTACGAGCAGTACTTC